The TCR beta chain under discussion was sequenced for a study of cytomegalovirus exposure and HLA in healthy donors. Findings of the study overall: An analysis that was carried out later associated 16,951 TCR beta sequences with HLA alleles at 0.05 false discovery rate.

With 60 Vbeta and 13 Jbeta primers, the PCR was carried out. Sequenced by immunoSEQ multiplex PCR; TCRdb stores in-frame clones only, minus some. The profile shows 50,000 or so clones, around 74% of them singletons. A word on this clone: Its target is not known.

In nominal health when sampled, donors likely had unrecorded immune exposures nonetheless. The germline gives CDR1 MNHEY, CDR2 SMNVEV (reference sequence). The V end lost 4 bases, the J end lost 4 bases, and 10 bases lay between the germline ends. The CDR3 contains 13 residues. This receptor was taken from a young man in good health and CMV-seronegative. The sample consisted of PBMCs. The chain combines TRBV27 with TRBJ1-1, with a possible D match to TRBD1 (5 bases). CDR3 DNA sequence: TGTGCCAGCAGTTGGGGGGGGGTCACTGAAGCTTTCTTT. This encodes CASSWGGVTEAFF.